This is a list of T cell receptor beta chains from one sample in a study of blood T cell repertoires in COVID-19. Assay used: immunoSEQ multiplex PCR; TCRdb lists only in-frame clones, some missing. The top ten hold about 10% of the sample, which has some 180,000 clones, roughly 79% seen once. The sequencing input was peripheral blood. The receptors were gathered from a woman aged 40 to 50 with COVID-19, enrolled during active disease. CDR3s include the opening cysteine and the closing phenylalanine or tryptophan. A D gene is named only where the DNA matches it firmly. Only part of the rows carry a size: once, few, many, or a class if the clone is expanded.

v_call: TRBV9; d_call: NA; j_call: TRBJ2-5; clone_size: NA; cdr3_aa: CASSVAGPQETQYF; cdr3_nt: TGTGCCAGCAGCGTAGCGGGTCCCCAAGAGACCCAGTACTTC
v_call: TRBV19; d_call: NA; j_call: TRBJ2-6; clone_size: NA; cdr3_aa: CASSWGLGANVLTF; cdr3_nt: TGTGCCAGTAGTTGGGGGCTTGGGGCCAACGTCCTGACTTTC
v_call: TRBV24-1; d_call: NA; j_call: TRBJ1-2; clone_size: NA; cdr3_aa: CATSDAALGYTF; cdr3_nt: TGTGCCACCAGTGATGCGGCCCTTGGCTACACCTTC
v_call: TRBV6-5; d_call: TRBD1; j_call: TRBJ2-3; clone_size: NA; cdr3_aa: CASSYGTGEADTQYF; cdr3_nt: TGTGCCAGCAGTTATGGGACAGGGGAGGCAGATACGCAGTATTTT
v_call: TRBV5-1; d_call: NA; j_call: TRBJ1-4; clone_size: NA; cdr3_aa: CASSLGGTTNEKLFF; cdr3_nt: TGCGCCAGCAGTCTTGGAGGGACAACTAATGAAAAACTGTTTTTT
v_call: TRBV9; d_call: NA; j_call: TRBJ1-3; clone_size: NA; cdr3_aa: CASSASQTGRGPGNTIYF; cdr3_nt: TGTGCCAGCAGCGCTTCTCAAACAGGGCGAGGACCTGGAAACACCATATATTTT
v_call: TRBV6-5; d_call: TRBD1; j_call: TRBJ1-3; clone_size: NA; cdr3_aa: CASSPGTAFGTIYF; cdr3_nt: TGTGCCAGCAGTCCCGGGACAGCCTTTGGCACCATATATTTT
v_call: TRBV19; d_call: TRBD1; j_call: TRBJ2-3; clone_size: NA; cdr3_aa: CASSVRGLTDTQYF; cdr3_nt: TGTGCCAGTAGTGTCAGGGGGCTTACAGATACGCAGTATTTT
v_call: TRBV11-3; d_call: NA; j_call: TRBJ2-4; clone_size: NA; cdr3_aa: CASSWGQGNIQYF; cdr3_nt: TGTGCCAGCAGCTGGGGCCAGGGGAACATTCAGTACTTC
v_call: TRBV4-1; d_call: NA; j_call: TRBJ2-1; clone_size: NA; cdr3_aa: CASSQGRGGHNEQFF; cdr3_nt: TGCGCCAGCAGCCAAGGGAGGGGGGGCCACAATGAGCAGTTCTTC
v_call: TRBV30; d_call: TRBD2; j_call: TRBJ2-2; clone_size: once; cdr3_aa: CAWSFTSGRAGELFF; cdr3_nt: TGTGCCTGGAGTTTTACTAGCGGGAGAGCCGGGGAGCTGTTTTTT
v_call: TRBV7-2; d_call: NA; j_call: TRBJ2-2; clone_size: NA; cdr3_aa: CASTPSVTGELFF; cdr3_nt: TGTGCCAGCACCCCCTCCGTCACCGGGGAGCTGTTTTTT
v_call: TRBV10-3; d_call: NA; j_call: TRBJ1-3; clone_size: NA; cdr3_aa: CAISESMSAGNTIYF; cdr3_nt: TGTGCCATCAGTGAGTCGATGTCAGCTGGAAACACCATATATTTT
v_call: TRBV2; d_call: NA; j_call: TRBJ1-6; clone_size: NA; cdr3_aa: CASMGDSPLHF; cdr3_nt: TGTGCCAGCATGGGAGATTCACCCCTCCACTTT
v_call: TRBV7-2; d_call: NA; j_call: TRBJ2-1; clone_size: NA; cdr3_aa: CASSFTRDNEQFF; cdr3_nt: TGTGCCAGCAGCTTTACGAGAGACAATGAGCAGTTCTTC
v_call: TRBV10-2; d_call: TRBD1; j_call: TRBJ2-7; clone_size: few; cdr3_aa: CASQDRVVYEQYF; cdr3_nt: TGCGCCTCCCAGGACAGGGTAGTCTACGAGCAGTACTTC
v_call: TRBV5-4; d_call: NA; j_call: TRBJ2-5; clone_size: NA; cdr3_aa: CASSFSQQETQYF; cdr3_nt: TGTGCCAGCAGCTTTTCCCAGCAAGAGACCCAGTACTTC
v_call: TRBV29-1; d_call: TRBD2; j_call: TRBJ2-3; clone_size: NA; cdr3_aa: CSVRTSGARTDTQYF; cdr3_nt: TGCAGCGTTCGGACTAGCGGTGCCCGCACAGATACGCAGTATTTT
v_call: TRBV5-1; d_call: NA; j_call: TRBJ2-7; clone_size: few; cdr3_aa: CASSLDFGAYEQYF; cdr3_nt: TGCGCCAGCAGCTTGGATTTCGGAGCCTACGAGCAGTACTTC
v_call: TRBV4-1; d_call: NA; j_call: TRBJ2-6; clone_size: NA; cdr3_aa: CASSQSGAGANVLTF; cdr3_nt: TGCGCCAGCAGCCAATCAGGGGCCGGGGCCAACGTCCTGACTTTC
v_call: TRBV6-5; d_call: TRBD2; j_call: TRBJ2-1; clone_size: NA; cdr3_aa: CASSYWRGANNEQFF; cdr3_nt: TGTGCCAGCAGTTACTGGCGGGGGGCGAACAATGAGCAGTTCTTC
v_call: TRBV16; d_call: TRBD2; j_call: TRBJ2-7; clone_size: NA; cdr3_aa: CASSPQESGTPHEQYF; cdr3_nt: TGTGCCAGCAGCCCCCAAGAGAGCGGGACCCCACACGAGCAGTACTTC
v_call: TRBV11-1; d_call: NA; j_call: TRBJ2-3; clone_size: NA; cdr3_aa: CASTPSGATDTQYF; cdr3_nt: TGTGCCAGCACCCCCTCAGGCGCCACAGATACGCAGTATTTT
v_call: TRBV5-6; d_call: NA; j_call: TRBJ2-2; clone_size: NA; cdr3_aa: CASSPPGDTGELFF; cdr3_nt: TGTGCCAGCAGCCCCCCGGGGGACACCGGGGAGCTGTTTTTT
v_call: TRBV5-6; d_call: NA; j_call: TRBJ2-2; clone_size: many; cdr3_aa: CASSFPGRPGELFF; cdr3_nt: TGTGCCAGCAGCTTCCCAGGGAGGCCCGGGGAGCTGTTTTTT
v_call: TRBV5-1; d_call: TRBD1; j_call: TRBJ1-2; clone_size: NA; cdr3_aa: CASSLGRGAYGYTF; cdr3_nt: TGCGCCAGCAGCTTGGGCAGGGGGGCCTATGGCTACACCTTC
v_call: TRBV6-1; d_call: NA; j_call: TRBJ1-5; clone_size: NA; cdr3_aa: CASSEFIVTGQPQHF; cdr3_nt: TGTGCCAGCAGTGAATTTATCGTAACGGGGCAGCCCCAGCATTTT
v_call: TRBV5-6; d_call: NA; j_call: TRBJ1-2; clone_size: NA; cdr3_aa: CASSQNYGYTF; cdr3_nt: TGTGCCAGCAGCCAAAACTATGGCTACACCTTC
v_call: TRBV7-9; d_call: NA; j_call: TRBJ2-2; clone_size: NA; cdr3_aa: CASSLGQITGELFF; cdr3_nt: TGTGCCAGCAGCTTGGGACAAATCACCGGGGAGCTGTTTTTT
v_call: TRBV9; d_call: NA; j_call: TRBJ1-1; clone_size: few; cdr3_aa: CASSVGLWANTEAFF; cdr3_nt: TGTGCCAGCAGCGTAGGTCTCTGGGCGAACACTGAAGCTTTCTTT
v_call: TRBV7-3; d_call: TRBD2; j_call: TRBJ2-7; clone_size: NA; cdr3_aa: CASSSERGGLGEQYF; cdr3_nt: TGTGCCAGCAGCTCAGAGAGGGGAGGGCTGGGCGAGCAGTACTTC
v_call: TRBV9; d_call: TRBD2; j_call: TRBJ2-1; clone_size: NA; cdr3_aa: CASSVGSGISNEQFF; cdr3_nt: TGTGCCAGCAGCGTAGGTAGCGGGATTTCAAATGAGCAGTTCTTC
v_call: TRBV24-1; d_call: NA; j_call: TRBJ2-3; clone_size: NA; cdr3_aa: CATGEGQGLTDTQYF; cdr3_nt: TGTGCCACCGGAGAAGGGCAGGGCCTTACAGATACGCAGTATTTT
v_call: TRBV7-9; d_call: NA; j_call: TRBJ2-2; clone_size: NA; cdr3_aa: CASSPQGELFF; cdr3_nt: TGTGCCAGCAGCCCCCAGGGGGAGCTGTTTTTT
v_call: TRBV24-1; d_call: TRBD2; j_call: TRBJ2-1; clone_size: NA; cdr3_aa: CATSAGWNEQFF; cdr3_nt: TGTGCCACCTCAGCGGGATGGAATGAGCAGTTCTTC
v_call: TRBV12-3/TRBV12-4; d_call: TRBD2; j_call: TRBJ2-5; clone_size: NA; cdr3_aa: CASSSAGVETQYF; cdr3_nt: TGTGCCAGCAGTTCGGCGGGAGTGGAGACCCAGTACTTC
v_call: TRBV6-2/TRBV6-3; d_call: NA; j_call: TRBJ2-5; clone_size: NA; cdr3_aa: CASSYVGGQATQYF; cdr3_nt: TGTGCCAGCAGTTACGTGGGGGGGCAAGCGACCCAGTACTTC
v_call: TRBV7-2; d_call: NA; j_call: TRBJ2-7; clone_size: NA; cdr3_aa: CASSSQAHASYEQYF; cdr3_nt: TGTGCCAGCAGCTCCCAGGCGCACGCCTCCTACGAGCAGTACTTC
v_call: TRBV28; d_call: NA; j_call: TRBJ2-7; clone_size: NA; cdr3_aa: CASSLSVTRPAHEQYF; cdr3_nt: TGTGCCAGCAGTTTATCGGTAACTAGACCCGCCCACGAGCAGTACTTC
v_call: TRBV6-5; d_call: TRBD2; j_call: TRBJ2-1; clone_size: NA; cdr3_aa: CASNLAGVPLNEQFF; cdr3_nt: TGTGCCAGCAACCTAGCGGGAGTTCCCTTAAATGAGCAGTTCTTC
v_call: TRBV2; d_call: NA; j_call: TRBJ2-3; clone_size: few; cdr3_aa: CASSVFQGPDTQYF; cdr3_nt: TGTGCCAGCAGTGTGTTTCAGGGTCCAGATACGCAGTATTTT
v_call: TRBV7-8; d_call: NA; j_call: TRBJ1-2; clone_size: NA; cdr3_aa: CASSLEFGGTWNYGYTF; cdr3_nt: TGTGCCAGCAGCTTAGAATTCGGGGGAACTTGGAACTATGGCTACACCTTC
v_call: TRBV18; d_call: NA; j_call: TRBJ2-1; clone_size: NA; cdr3_aa: CASSPPVSSYNEQFF; cdr3_nt: TGTGCCAGCTCACCCCCCGTGAGCTCCTACAATGAGCAGTTCTTC
v_call: TRBV7-9; d_call: NA; j_call: TRBJ1-4; clone_size: NA; cdr3_aa: CASSFDAGKEKLFF; cdr3_nt: TGTGCCAGCAGCTTCGATGCGGGGAAGGAAAAACTGTTTTTT
v_call: TRBV30; d_call: NA; j_call: TRBJ1-1; clone_size: NA; cdr3_aa: CAWSRGGGVNTEAFF; cdr3_nt: TGTGCCTGGAGTCGCGGAGGGGGGGTGAACACTGAAGCTTTCTTT
v_call: TRBV6-2/TRBV6-3; d_call: NA; j_call: TRBJ1-1; clone_size: NA; cdr3_aa: CASSTTLNTEAFF; cdr3_nt: TGTGCCAGCAGTACGACTCTGAACACTGAAGCTTTCTTT
v_call: TRBV19; d_call: NA; j_call: TRBJ1-5; clone_size: NA; cdr3_aa: CASTPAGYQPQHF; cdr3_nt: TGTGCCAGTACGCCTGCGGGTTATCAGCCCCAGCATTTT
v_call: TRBV19; d_call: NA; j_call: TRBJ2-7; clone_size: NA; cdr3_aa: CASSIHGSGEQYF; cdr3_nt: TGTGCCAGTAGTATACACGGCAGCGGGGAGCAGTACTTC
v_call: TRBV6-5; d_call: NA; j_call: TRBJ2-1; clone_size: NA; cdr3_aa: CASSRSLGNEQFF; cdr3_nt: TGTGCCAGCAGTCGTAGTCTTGGTAATGAGCAGTTCTTC
v_call: TRBV10-3; d_call: TRBD2; j_call: TRBJ2-3; clone_size: NA; cdr3_aa: CAIAPGLATDTQYF; cdr3_nt: TGTGCCATTGCACCGGGACTAGCGACAGATACGCAGTATTTT
v_call: TRBV5-6; d_call: NA; j_call: TRBJ1-2; clone_size: NA; cdr3_aa: CASRSRSNYGYTF; cdr3_nt: TGTGCCAGCAGGTCTCGTTCTAACTATGGCTACACCTTC
v_call: TRBV7-9; d_call: TRBD1; j_call: TRBJ1-1; clone_size: NA; cdr3_aa: CASGKGQGAFF; cdr3_nt: TGTGCCAGCGGGAAGGGACAGGGAGCTTTCTTT
v_call: TRBV28; d_call: NA; j_call: TRBJ2-7; clone_size: NA; cdr3_aa: CASSFHLRDLSSYEQYF; cdr3_nt: TGTGCCAGCAGTTTTCATCTCAGGGATCTTAGCTCCTACGAGCAGTACTTC
v_call: TRBV10-3; d_call: TRBD1; j_call: TRBJ1-6; clone_size: NA; cdr3_aa: CAISEGQGTRRSPLHF; cdr3_nt: TGTGCCATCAGCGAGGGACAGGGGACGAGAAGATCACCCCTCCACTTT
v_call: TRBV6-6; d_call: TRBD1; j_call: TRBJ2-5; clone_size: NA; cdr3_aa: CASSYGTGGRQETQYF; cdr3_nt: TGTGCCAGCAGTTATGGGACAGGGGGGAGGCAAGAGACCCAGTACTTC
v_call: TRBV5-5; d_call: NA; j_call: TRBJ1-1; clone_size: few; cdr3_aa: CASSFPDTEAFF; cdr3_nt: TGTGCCAGCAGCTTCCCAGACACTGAAGCTTTCTTT
v_call: TRBV27; d_call: NA; j_call: TRBJ1-5; clone_size: NA; cdr3_aa: CASRGLGSNQPQHF; cdr3_nt: TGTGCCAGCAGGGGGCTGGGGAGCAATCAGCCCCAGCATTTT
v_call: TRBV10-2; d_call: NA; j_call: TRBJ1-1; clone_size: NA; cdr3_aa: CASIQGRGNTEAFF; cdr3_nt: TGCGCCAGCATTCAGGGGAGGGGAAACACTGAAGCTTTCTTT